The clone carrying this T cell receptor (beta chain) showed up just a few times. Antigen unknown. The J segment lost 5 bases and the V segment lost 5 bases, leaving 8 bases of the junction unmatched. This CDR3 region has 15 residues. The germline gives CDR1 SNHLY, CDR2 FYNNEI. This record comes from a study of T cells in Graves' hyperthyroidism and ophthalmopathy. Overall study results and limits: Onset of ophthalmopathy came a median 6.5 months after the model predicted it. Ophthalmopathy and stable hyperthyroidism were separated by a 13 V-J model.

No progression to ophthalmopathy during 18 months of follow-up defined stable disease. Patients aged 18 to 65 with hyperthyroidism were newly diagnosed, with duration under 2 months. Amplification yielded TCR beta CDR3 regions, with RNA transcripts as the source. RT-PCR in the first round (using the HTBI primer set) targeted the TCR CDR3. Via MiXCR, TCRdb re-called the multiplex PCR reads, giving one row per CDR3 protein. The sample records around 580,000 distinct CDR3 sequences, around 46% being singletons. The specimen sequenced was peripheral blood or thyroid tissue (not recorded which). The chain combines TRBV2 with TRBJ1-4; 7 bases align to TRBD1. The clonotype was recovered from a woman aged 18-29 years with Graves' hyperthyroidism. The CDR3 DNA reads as TGTGCCAGCAGTTTGGACGGACAGGCAAATGAAAAACTGTTTTTT. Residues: CASSLDGQANEKLFF.